This T cell receptor (beta chain) derives from a study of T-cell memory formation after mild COVID-19. At the level of the study: In these data, TCR clusters were largely donor specific. Points from the study as a whole: Within pre-infection memory, some responding clones were found, suggesting cross-reactive memory joined.

Per the germline V gene, CDR1 is MNHNS and CDR2 is SASEGT. The CDR3 totals 18 residues. Trimming pared 4 bases from V and 4 bases from J, leaving 23 bases between. This clonotype has a handful of counts. Its antigen is as yet unknown. One entry per CDR3 protein, called by TCRdb with MiXCR from the 5' RACE reads. Seen here are more than 400,000 distinct CDR3 sequences, roughly 20% observed once, and the top ten hold more than 9%. The chain is built from TRBV6-1 and TRBJ1-5, with D perhaps TRBD1 (5 bases). The TCR comes from an adult woman who had mild COVID-19 (a few samples of this study predate the infection). Cell type and time point are not known. Sequenced material: PBMCs or a T cell subset sorted from them (not recorded which). The CDR3 DNA sequence: TGTGCCAGCAGTGCCTCCCTACCGTGGACAACAACGAATCAGCCCCAGCATTTT. Its protein product is CASSASLPWTTTNQPQHF.